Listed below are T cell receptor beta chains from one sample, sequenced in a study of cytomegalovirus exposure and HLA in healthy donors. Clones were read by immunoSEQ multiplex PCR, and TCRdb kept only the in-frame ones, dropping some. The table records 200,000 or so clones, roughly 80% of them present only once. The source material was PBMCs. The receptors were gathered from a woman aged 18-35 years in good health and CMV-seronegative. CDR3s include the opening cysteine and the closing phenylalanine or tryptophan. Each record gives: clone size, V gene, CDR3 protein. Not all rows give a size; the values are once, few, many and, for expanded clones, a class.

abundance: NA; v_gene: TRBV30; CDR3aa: CAWGRDRVSTGELFF
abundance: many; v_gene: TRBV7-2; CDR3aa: CASSPSRSTNEKLFF
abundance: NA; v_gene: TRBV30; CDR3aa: CAWRGTALWELFF
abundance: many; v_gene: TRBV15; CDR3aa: CATSRAKKATDTQYF
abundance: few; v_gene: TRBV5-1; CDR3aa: CASSLGGSNQPQHF
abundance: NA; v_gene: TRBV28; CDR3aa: CASTFGGASKPQHF
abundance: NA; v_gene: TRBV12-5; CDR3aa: CASGLAFSSGGQTSDTQYF
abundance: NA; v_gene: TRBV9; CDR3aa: CASSTSPTGTGNSPLHF
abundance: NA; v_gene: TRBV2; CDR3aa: CASTPGSSGYTF
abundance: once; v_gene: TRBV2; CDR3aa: CASSYLRYNEQFF
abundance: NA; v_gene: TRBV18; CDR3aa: CASSPGSGVYEQYF